This T cell receptor beta chain was sequenced during a study of blood T cells in healthy people across ages. The study's findings and limits: Investigators viewed diversity estimates from one million T cells as underestimates, the study reported.

Next came a second PCR, run for roughly 7 to 12 cycles, which used a sample-barcoded 5' primer along with a J-beta primer mix. MiXCR was run by TCRdb on the 5' RACE reads, yielding one entry per CDR3 protein. The sample records about 2 million distinct CDR3 sequences, around half being singletons. The CDR3 contains 15 residues. Trimming removed 4 bases from V and 5 bases from J; junction bases left unmatched: 7. Germline CDR1 SEHNR, CDR2 FQNEAQ (reference sequence). On this clonotype itself: Its specificity is not known.

Per-sample PBMC isolation yielded at least 6.5 million cells. The rearrangement uses TRBV7-9 and TRBJ1-5; 8 nucleotides align to TRBD1. The sequenced sample was blood. This receptor was taken from a woman aged 40 to 50 in good health. The CDR3 region is CASSCLGQGDQPQHF. CDR3 in DNA: TGTGCCAGCAGCTGCTTAGGACAGGGTGATCAGCCCCAGCATTTT.